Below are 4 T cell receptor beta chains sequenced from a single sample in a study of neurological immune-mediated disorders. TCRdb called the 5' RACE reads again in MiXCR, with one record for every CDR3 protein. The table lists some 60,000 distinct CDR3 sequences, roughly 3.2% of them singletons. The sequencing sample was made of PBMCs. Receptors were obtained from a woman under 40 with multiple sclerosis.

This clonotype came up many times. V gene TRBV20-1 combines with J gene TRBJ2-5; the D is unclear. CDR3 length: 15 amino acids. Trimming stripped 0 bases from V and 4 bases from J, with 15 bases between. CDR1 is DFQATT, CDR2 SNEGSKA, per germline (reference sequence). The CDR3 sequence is CSARDYGVVGETQYF. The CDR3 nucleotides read TGCAGTGCTAGAGATTATGGGGTTGTGGGAGAGACCCAGTACTTC.

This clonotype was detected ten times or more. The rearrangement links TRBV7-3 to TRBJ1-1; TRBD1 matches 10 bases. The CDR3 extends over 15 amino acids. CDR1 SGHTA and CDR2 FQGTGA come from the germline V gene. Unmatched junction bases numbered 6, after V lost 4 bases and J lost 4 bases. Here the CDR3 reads CASSSEGTGATEAFF. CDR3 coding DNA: TGTGCCAGCAGCTCAGAGGGGACAGGGGCCACTGAAGCTTTCTTT.

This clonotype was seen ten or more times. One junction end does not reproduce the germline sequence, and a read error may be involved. In nucleotides, the CDR3 is TGCGCCAGCAGCAAAGACGGTCAGTCCTACGAGCAGTACTTC. Its translation is CASSKDGQSYEQYF. The rearrangement uses TRBV4-1 and TRBJ2-7; D is ambiguous. This CDR3 is 14 amino acids long. Germline V lookup: CDR1 MGHRA, CDR2 YSYEKL.

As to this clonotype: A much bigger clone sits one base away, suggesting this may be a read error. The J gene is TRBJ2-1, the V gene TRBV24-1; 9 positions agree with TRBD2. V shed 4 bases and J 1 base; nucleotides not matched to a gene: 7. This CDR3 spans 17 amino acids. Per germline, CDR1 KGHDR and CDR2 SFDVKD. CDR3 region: CATSEQRLAESYNEQFF. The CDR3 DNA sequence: TGTGCCACCAGTGAACAACGACTAGCGGAATCCTACAATGAGCAGTTCTTC.